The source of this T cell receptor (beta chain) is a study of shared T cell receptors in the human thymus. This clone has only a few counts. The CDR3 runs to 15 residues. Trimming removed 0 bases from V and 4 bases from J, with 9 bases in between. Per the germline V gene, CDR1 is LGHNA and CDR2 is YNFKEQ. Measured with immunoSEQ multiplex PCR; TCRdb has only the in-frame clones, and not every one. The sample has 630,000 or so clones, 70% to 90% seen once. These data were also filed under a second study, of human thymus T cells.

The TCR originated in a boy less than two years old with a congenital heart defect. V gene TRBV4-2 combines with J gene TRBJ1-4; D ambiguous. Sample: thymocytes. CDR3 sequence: CASSQEHSRNEKLFF. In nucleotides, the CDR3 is TGTGCCAGCAGCCAAGAACACAGTCGTAATGAAAAACTGTTTTTT.